This TCR beta chain is from a study of blood T cells in healthy people across ages. Regarding the study as a whole: TCR beta diversity per million T cells fell roughly linearly with age.

J lost 2 bases, V lost 0 bases, and 5 bases had no gene match. The CDR3 is 16 amino acids. In regard to this clonotype: As yet, its antigen is unknown.

Primers used in a second PCR of about 7 to 12 cycles were a sample-barcoded 5' primer and a J-beta primer mix. From the 5' RACE reads, TCRdb called clonotypes with MiXCR, one entry per CDR3 protein. This table holds roughly 800,000 distinct CDR3 sequences, roughly 50% found once. The chain couples TRBV12-3 or TRBV12-4 to TRBJ2-3, with 7 bases identical to TRBD2. The material sequenced was blood. The source is a man aged 25 to 45 in good health. The CDR3 DNA sequence: TGTGCCAGCAGTTTAGCGTGGGAGGGGAACACAGATACGCAGTATTTT. Translation: CASSLAWEGNTDTQYF.